In this sample, the clone carrying this T cell receptor (beta chain) turned up a few times. The antigen is unknown. TCR cDNA was made by 5'RACE template switching, adding a universal primer site and UMIs. MiXCR, applied by TCRdb to the 5' RACE reads, yields one record per CDR3 protein. This sample has hundreds of thousands of distinct CDR3 sequences, with roughly 12% found just once. The data derive from a study of T cells after yellow fever vaccination. About the research overall: Preparation of the low-cell-number fractions used SMART-Seq v4 Ultra Low Input. Findings and caveats of the study: Contamination by abundant bulk-population clonotypes could be present in FACS-sorted repertoires. A minor fraction of clonotypes spanned both CD4 and CD8 compartments.

V was shortened by 5 bases and J by 9 bases, with 20 bases between the two germline ends. CDR3 length: 15 amino acids. Germline lookup yields CDR1 SEHNR and CDR2 FQNEAQ (reference sequence). The TCR was taken from a man aged 25 to 40 who received the YFV17D yellow fever vaccine. This rearrangement joins TRBV7-9 to TRBJ2-1; D is possibly TRBD2 (5 bases). This material consisted of PBMCs, taken on the day of the yellow fever booster vaccination. The CDR3 nucleotides read TGTGCCAGCAGCCCCCGGACCTCAAGGGCGGGTGAGCAGTTCTTC. Translated, it gives CASSPRTSRAGEQFF.